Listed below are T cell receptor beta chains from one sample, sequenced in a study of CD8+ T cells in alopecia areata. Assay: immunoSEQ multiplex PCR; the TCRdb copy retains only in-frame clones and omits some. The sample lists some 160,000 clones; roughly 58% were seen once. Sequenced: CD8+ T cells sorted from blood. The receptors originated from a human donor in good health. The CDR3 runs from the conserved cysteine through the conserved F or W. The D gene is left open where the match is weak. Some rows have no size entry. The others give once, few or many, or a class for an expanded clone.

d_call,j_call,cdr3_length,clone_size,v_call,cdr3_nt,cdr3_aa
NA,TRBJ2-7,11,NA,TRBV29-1,TGCAGCGTTGAGGGAAGATACGAGCAGTACTTC,CSVEGRYEQYF
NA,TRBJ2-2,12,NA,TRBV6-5,TGTGCCAGCGCCGCGGTACCCGGGGAGCTGTTTTTT,CASAAVPGELFF
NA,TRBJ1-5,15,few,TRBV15,TGTGCCACCAGCAGAGAAGGTAATAGCAATCAGCCCCAGCATTTT,CATSREGNSNQPQHF
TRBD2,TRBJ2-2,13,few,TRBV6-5,TGTGCCAGCCGACTAGCATTGGGCGGGGAGCTGTTTTTT,CASRLALGGELFF
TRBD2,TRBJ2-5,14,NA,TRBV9,TGTGCCAGCAGCGCAGGGACTAGCGCGCAGACCCAGTACTTC,CASSAGTSAQTQYF
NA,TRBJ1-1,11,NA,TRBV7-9,TGTGCCAGCAGCTCAACGGGACCATCTTTCTTT,CASSSTGPSFF
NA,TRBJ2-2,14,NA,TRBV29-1,TGCAGCGTTGTTCTGGTTTGGGGCACCGGGGAGCTGTTTTTT,CSVVLVWGTGELFF
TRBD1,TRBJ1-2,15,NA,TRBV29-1,TGCAGCGTTGAAGGACAGGGGGCGGTAGCGGGGGACTACACCTTC,CSVEGQGAVAGDYTF
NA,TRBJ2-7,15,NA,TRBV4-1,TGCGCCAGCAGCCAAGAAAACTGGAGCTCCTACGAGCAGTACTTC,CASSQENWSSYEQYF
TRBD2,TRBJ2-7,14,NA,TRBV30,TGTGCCTGGAGTCACGGGACTAGCCTTTCCGAGCAGTACTTC,CAWSHGTSLSEQYF
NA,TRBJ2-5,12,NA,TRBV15,TGTGCCACCAGGAGGGGCCAAGAGACCCAGTACTTC,CATRRGQETQYF
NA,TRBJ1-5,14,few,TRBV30,TGTGCCTGGTCTGAGGGGCAGGGGAATCAGCCCCAGCATTTT,CAWSEGQGNQPQHF
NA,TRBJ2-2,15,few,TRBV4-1,TGCGCCAGCAGCCAAGACAGCAGTCCAGCCGGGGAGCTGTTTTTT,CASSQDSSPAGELFF
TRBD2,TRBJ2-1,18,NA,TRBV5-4,TGTGCCAGCAGCGCGCCGGGACTAGGGCGCAGGGGCAACAATGAGCAGTTCTTC,CASSAPGLGRRGNNEQFF
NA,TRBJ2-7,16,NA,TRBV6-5,TGTGCCAGCAGTTACGGGTACAAAGGATCCGGGTACGAGCAGTACTTC,CASSYGYKGSGYEQYF
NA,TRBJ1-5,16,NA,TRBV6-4,TGTGCCAGCAGTGACTCGGTAGAGGACGGGAATCAGCCCCAGCATTTT,CASSDSVEDGNQPQHF
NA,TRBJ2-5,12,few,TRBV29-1,TGCAGCGTTGACGGTGGGTTGGAGACCCAGTACTTC,CSVDGGLETQYF
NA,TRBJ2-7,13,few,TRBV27,TGTGCCAGCAGTGCAGGACAGTCCTACGAGCAGTACTTC,CASSAGQSYEQYF
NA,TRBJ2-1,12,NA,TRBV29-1,TGCAGCGTTGCCCAAGGGTCGAATGAGCAGTTCTTC,CSVAQGSNEQFF
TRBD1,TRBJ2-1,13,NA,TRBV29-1,TGCAGCGTTGGGGACAGTACCGCCAATGAGCAGTTCTTC,CSVGDSTANEQFF
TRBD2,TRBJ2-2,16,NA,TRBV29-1,TGCAGCGTTGAAGTCAGGTCAGGACTAGGGGAGAGGGAGCTGTTTTTT,CSVEVRSGLGERELFF